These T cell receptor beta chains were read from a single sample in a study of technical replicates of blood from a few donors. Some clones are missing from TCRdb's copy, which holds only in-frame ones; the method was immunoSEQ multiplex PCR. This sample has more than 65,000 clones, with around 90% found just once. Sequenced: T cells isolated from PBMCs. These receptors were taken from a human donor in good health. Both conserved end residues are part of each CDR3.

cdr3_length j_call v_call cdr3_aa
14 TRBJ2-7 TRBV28 CASSPSGSTYEQYF
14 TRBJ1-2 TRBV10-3 CAIRPTGTDYGYTF
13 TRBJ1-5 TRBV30 CAWSGQEGQPQHF
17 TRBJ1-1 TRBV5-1 CASSLRLGTGEYTEAFF
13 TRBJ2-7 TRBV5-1 CASSYGTVYEQYF
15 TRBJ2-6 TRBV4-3 CASSQQGVGANVLTF
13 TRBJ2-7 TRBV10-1 CASSETSSYEQYF
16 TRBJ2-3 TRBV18 CASSVGGDESTDTQYF
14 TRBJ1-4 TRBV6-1 CASSEITGVEKLFF
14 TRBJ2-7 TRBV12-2 CASPLPSGNYEQYF
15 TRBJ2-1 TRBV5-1 CASSLQGASYNEQFF
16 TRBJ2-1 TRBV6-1 CASSENLAGVPNEQFF
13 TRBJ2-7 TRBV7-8 CASSSGLGYEQYF
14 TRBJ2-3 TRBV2 CASIVQGFSDTQYF
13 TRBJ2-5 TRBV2 CASRRQGSETQYF
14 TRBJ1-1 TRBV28 CASTDPGRGGEAFF
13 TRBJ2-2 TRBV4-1 CASSLPSTGELFF